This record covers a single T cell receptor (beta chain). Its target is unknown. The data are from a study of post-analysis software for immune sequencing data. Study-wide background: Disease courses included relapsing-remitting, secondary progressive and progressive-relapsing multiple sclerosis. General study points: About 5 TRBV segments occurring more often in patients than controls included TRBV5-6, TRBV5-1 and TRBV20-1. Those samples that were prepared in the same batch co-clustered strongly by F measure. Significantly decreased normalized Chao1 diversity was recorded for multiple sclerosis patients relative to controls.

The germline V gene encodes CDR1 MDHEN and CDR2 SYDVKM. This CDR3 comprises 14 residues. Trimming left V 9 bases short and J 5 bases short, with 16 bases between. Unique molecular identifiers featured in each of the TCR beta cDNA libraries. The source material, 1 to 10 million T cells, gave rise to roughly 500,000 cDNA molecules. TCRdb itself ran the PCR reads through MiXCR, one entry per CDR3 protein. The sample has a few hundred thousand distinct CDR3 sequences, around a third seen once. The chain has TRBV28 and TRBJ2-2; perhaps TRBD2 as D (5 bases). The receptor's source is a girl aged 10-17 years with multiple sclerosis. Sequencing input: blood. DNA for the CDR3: TGTGCCAGTTCACCGGCTAGCAGGACCGGGGAGCTGTTTTTT. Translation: CASSPASRTGELFF.